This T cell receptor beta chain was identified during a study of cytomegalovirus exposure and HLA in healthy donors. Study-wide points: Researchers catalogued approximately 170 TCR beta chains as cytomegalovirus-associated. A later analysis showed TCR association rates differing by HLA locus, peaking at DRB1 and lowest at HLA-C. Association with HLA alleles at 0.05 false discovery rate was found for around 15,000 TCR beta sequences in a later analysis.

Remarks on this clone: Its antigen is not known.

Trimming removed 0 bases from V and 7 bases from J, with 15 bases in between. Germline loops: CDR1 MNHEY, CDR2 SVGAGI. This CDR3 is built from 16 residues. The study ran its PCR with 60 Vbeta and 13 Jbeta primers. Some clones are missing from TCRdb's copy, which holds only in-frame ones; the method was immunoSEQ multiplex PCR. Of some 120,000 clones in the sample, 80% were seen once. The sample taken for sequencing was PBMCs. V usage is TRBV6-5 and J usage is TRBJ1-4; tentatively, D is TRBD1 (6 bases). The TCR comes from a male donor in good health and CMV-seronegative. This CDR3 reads CASSYSNIGQFEKLFF. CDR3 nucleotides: TGTGCCAGCAGTTACTCGAATATCGGACAGTTTGAAAAACTGTTTTTT.